A selection of T cell receptor beta chains follows, all from one sample in a study of blood T cell repertoires in COVID-19. The method was immunoSEQ multiplex PCR; TCRdb's version includes in-frame clones alone and lacks a portion of them. The top ten hold approximately 7.9% of the sample, which has about 120,000 clones, 85% to 90% seen once. The specimen was peripheral blood. These receptors were taken from a man between 65 and 85 years old who had recovered from COVID-19. CDR3s include the opening cysteine and the closing phenylalanine or tryptophan. D genes are given only for firm matches. A row's size may be missing; if present it is once, few, many or a size class.

length	V	size	J	D	DNA	CDR3
16	TRBV28	.	TRBJ1-6	TRBD1	TGTGCCAGCAGTCAGAGGGACAGGACCTATAATTCACCCCTCCACTTT	CASSQRDRTYNSPLHF
15	TRBV4-1	few	TRBJ1-5	TRBD1	TGCGCCAGCAGCCAAGAACAGGGGTGGGATCAGCCCCAGCATTTT	CASSQEQGWDQPQHF
16	TRBV5-6	.	TRBJ2-2	.	TGTGCCAGCAACTTCGGACTCTGGCTCAACACCGGGGAGCTGTTTTTT	CASNFGLWLNTGELFF
16	TRBV28	.	TRBJ2-7	TRBD2	TGTGCCAGCAGTACCAGCGGGACGGCTTTAAGGTACGAGCAGTACTTC	CASSTSGTALRYEQYF
14	TRBV10-3	.	TRBJ2-5	TRBD1	TGTGCCATCAGCCCAGGGGGCGGGCAAGAGACCCAGTACTTC	CAISPGGGQETQYF
14	TRBV3-1/TRBV3-2	.	TRBJ2-2	.	TGTGCCAGCAGCCAAGAGAGCGGCCCCGGGGAGCTGTTTTTT	CASSQESGPGELFF
13	TRBV6-5	.	TRBJ1-5	TRBD1	TGTGCCAGCAGGGGACAGGGGCATCAGCCCCAGCATTTT	CASRGQGHQPQHF
15	TRBV9	.	TRBJ2-5	TRBD1	TGTGCCAGCAGCGAGGGACAGCCGACCCAAGAGACCCAGTACTTC	CASSEGQPTQETQYF
15	TRBV6-6	.	TRBJ1-2	TRBD1	TGTGGCAGCATGGTGACAGGGGGCGCTTCTTATGGCTACACCTTC	CGSMVTGGASYGYTF
17	TRBV4-2	.	TRBJ2-2	.	TGTGCCAGCAGCCAAGTGGGCAGGGGGGCTGGCGCCGGGGAGCTGTTTTTT	CASSQVGRGAGAGELFF
16	TRBV2	.	TRBJ1-4	.	TGTGCCAGCAGTGGGCCAGGGATAGTAACTAATGAAAAACTGTTTTTT	CASSGPGIVTNEKLFF
15	TRBV5-6	.	TRBJ1-3	.	TGTGCCAGCAGCTTGGGGTGGAGCTCTGGAAACACCATATATTTT	CASSLGWSSGNTIYF
16	TRBV6-6	.	TRBJ2-2	TRBD1	TGTGCCAGCAGAGACGCCAGGGGGCGCCGGGGCGGGGAGCTGTTTTTT	CASRDARGRRGGELFF
15	TRBV5-1	.	TRBJ2-1	.	TGCGCCAGCACTCAGGGCGCGGCCAGCTACAATGAGCAGTTCTTC	CASTQGAASYNEQFF
13	TRBV18	.	TRBJ2-7	.	TGTGCCAGCTCACCGGCTAGGGGCTACGAGCAGTACTTC	CASSPARGYEQYF
13	TRBV6-5	.	TRBJ2-2	.	TGTGCCAGCAGTCAGGGAAACACCGGGGAGCTGTTTTTT	CASSQGNTGELFF
13	TRBV12-3/TRBV12-4	.	TRBJ1-5	.	TGTGCCAGCAGTTTAGGGAGGGGACAGCCCCAGCATTTT	CASSLGRGQPQHF
13	TRBV4-2	.	TRBJ1-2	.	TGTGCCAGCAGCCAGGATCAGGGTGGGGGCTACACCTTC	CASSQDQGGGYTF
13	TRBV25-1	.	TRBJ1-1	.	TGTGCCAGCAGTGAATTCGGGAACACTGAAGCTTTCTTT	CASSEFGNTEAFF
14	TRBV14	.	TRBJ2-5	.	TGTGCCAGCGGCCAAATAGGGGGCCAAGAGACCCAGTACTTC	CASGQIGGQETQYF
15	TRBV18	.	TRBJ1-3	.	TGTGCCAGCTCAGCGGCAGGGGTATCTGGAAACACCATATATTTT	CASSAAGVSGNTIYF
15	TRBV28	few	TRBJ2-7	TRBD1	TGTGCCAGCCAATTACAGGGGATGGTCTCCTACGAGCAGTACTTC	CASQLQGMVSYEQYF
15	TRBV6-5	.	TRBJ1-1	.	TGTGCCAGCAGTTACAACCGGGTGCGTAACACTGAAGCTTTCTTT	CASSYNRVRNTEAFF
15	TRBV7-8	.	TRBJ2-1	TRBD1	TGTGCCAGCAGCTTAGGGGACAGACAGGTAAATGAGCAGTTCTTC	CASSLGDRQVNEQFF
14	TRBV28	.	TRBJ2-7	TRBD1	TGTGCCAGCAGGTCCCGACAGGGGGCCTACGAGCAGTACTTC	CASRSRQGAYEQYF
15	TRBV3-1/TRBV3-2	.	TRBJ2-7	TRBD2	TGTGCCAGCAGCCCGCACAAGGGACTAGCGTCCGAGCAGTACTTC	CASSPHKGLASEQYF
14	TRBV5-1	.	TRBJ1-4	.	TGCGCCAGCAGCCACAGAACCTATAATGAAAAACTGTTTTTT	CASSHRTYNEKLFF
15	TRBV27	.	TRBJ2-5	TRBD2	TGTGCCAGCAGTTCGCTCGGACTAGCGGAAGAGACCCAGTACTTC	CASSSLGLAEETQYF
15	TRBV2	.	TRBJ2-2	TRBD2	TGTGCCAGCAGTGAAGCGGGCGGGGGGACCGGGGAGCTGTTTTTT	CASSEAGGGTGELFF
15	TRBV5-1	.	TRBJ1-2	TRBD1	TGCGCCAGCAGCATCGGGACAGGACAGGGGTATGGCTACACCTTC	CASSIGTGQGYGYTF
18	TRBV13	few	TRBJ1-2	TRBD1	TGTGCCAGCAGCAAGCTCCGGGACAGGGGGCCATGGAACTATGGCTACACCTTC	CASSKLRDRGPWNYGYTF
15	TRBV18	.	TRBJ2-3	.	TGTGCCAGCTCACCAATGGGGGCTAACACAGATACGCAGTATTTT	CASSPMGANTDTQYF
12	TRBV12-3/TRBV12-4	.	TRBJ1-1	.	TGTGCCAGCAGCCAGGGCCCGACTGAAGCTTTCTTT	CASSQGPTEAFF
13	TRBV6-4	.	TRBJ2-1	TRBD1	TGTGCCAGCAGTCAGGGGGCCTACAATGAGCAGTTCTTC	CASSQGAYNEQFF
11	TRBV7-2	.	TRBJ2-2	.	TGTGCCAGCACCAGCACCGGGGAGCTGTTTTTT	CASTSTGELFF
13	TRBV2	.	TRBJ1-3	TRBD1	TGTGCCAGCAGTGGTGGGACAGGGGGGACCATATATTTT	CASSGGTGGTIYF
14	TRBV7-3	once	TRBJ2-5	.	TGTGCCAGCAGCGTCGGGCCGGAGGGGGAGACCCAGTACTTC	CASSVGPEGETQYF
18	TRBV5-1	.	TRBJ1-3	TRBD1	TGCGCCAGCAGCCTGGGATTGGGACAGGTGGTCTATGGAAACACCATATATTTT	CASSLGLGQVVYGNTIYF
14	TRBV18	.	TRBJ1-1	TRBD1	TGTGCCAGCTCACCGATCGGGACAGGGTCTGAAGCTTTCTTT	CASSPIGTGSEAFF
12	TRBV29-1	.	TRBJ2-7	TRBD1	TGCAGCGCTATGACAGGGTTCGACGAGCAGTACTTC	CSAMTGFDEQYF
12	TRBV7-9	.	TRBJ1-1	.	TGTGCCAGCAGCTTAGACAGCACTGAAGCTTTCTTT	CASSLDSTEAFF
15	TRBV28	once	TRBJ2-3	TRBD2	TGTGCCAGCAGGCAAACTAGCGGGAGGGTCGATACGCAGTATTTT	CASRQTSGRVDTQYF
14	TRBV5-1	.	TRBJ2-1	.	TGCGCCAGCAGCCCTCGGACAGACTACAATGAGCAGTTCTTC	CASSPRTDYNEQFF
16	TRBV15	few	TRBJ2-1	TRBD2	TGTGCCACCAGCAGAGACGGCGGGAGCTCCTACAATGAGCAGTTCTTC	CATSRDGGSSYNEQFF
13	TRBV28	.	TRBJ1-5	.	TGTGCCACCACCCCCGGGGGCAATCAGCCCCAGCATTTT	CATTPGGNQPQHF
15	TRBV7-7	.	TRBJ1-4	TRBD1	TGTGCCAGCAGTCAAGTTGCGGACAGGACTGAAAAACTGTTTTTT	CASSQVADRTEKLFF
12	TRBV5-6	.	TRBJ1-1	.	TGTGCCAGCAGCTTAGTTCAGGGTAAAGCTTTCTTT	CASSLVQGKAFF
15	TRBV5-1	.	TRBJ2-5	TRBD2	TGCGCCAGCAGCAGCGGACTAGCGGACCAAGAGACCCAGTACTTC	CASSSGLADQETQYF
17	TRBV2	.	TRBJ2-4	.	TGTGCCAGCAGCCTATCCCCCGGGACTCCGTTGATGTACATTCAGTACTTC	CASSLSPGTPLMYIQYF
18	TRBV9	.	TRBJ2-4	TRBD2	TGTGCCAGCAGCGTAGAGTCTAGCGGGGCGCCAGCCAAAAACATTCAGTACTTC	CASSVESSGAPAKNIQYF
14	TRBV19	once	TRBJ2-5	.	TGTGCCAGTAGTATAGGGTCTGGTGGAGAGGCCCAGTACTTC	CASSIGSGGEAQYF
15	TRBV9	once	TRBJ2-7	TRBD1	TGTGCCAGCAGCGTAGACGGGACAGGGGGCGGGGAGCAGTACTTC	CASSVDGTGGGEQYF
13	TRBV24-1	few	TRBJ2-7	.	TGTGCCACCAGTGTCGGGAGCTCCTACGAGCAGTACTTC	CATSVGSSYEQYF
14	TRBV6-2/TRBV6-3	.	TRBJ2-7	.	TGTGCCAGCAGTTACCGATTGACAGTTTACGAGCAGTACTTC	CASSYRLTVYEQYF
15	TRBV6-6	.	TRBJ2-7	TRBD2	TGTGCCAGCAGTCCCCCGGGGGGTGGCTCCTACGAGCAGTACTTC	CASSPPGGGSYEQYF
15	TRBV7-9	.	TRBJ2-6	.	TGTGCCAGCAGCTTAGGAGGGCATGGGGCCAACGTCCTGACTTTC	CASSLGGHGANVLTF
13	TRBV11-3	.	TRBJ2-2	.	TGTGCCAGCAGCGGGCAGGTGGCCGGGGAGCTGTTTTTT	CASSGQVAGELFF